This T cell receptor beta chain was found in a study of blood T cell repertoires in COVID-19. Across the study: PBMCs, B-cell-depleted T cells, or T cells were the source of the cDNA or gDNA that made up the material.

Source study methods: Nucleated cell counts were estimated from reference gene primer amplification. Some clones are missing from TCRdb's copy, which holds only in-frame ones; the method was immunoSEQ multiplex PCR. The V and J calls and clone size come from that table; D and trimming were worked out from the DNA. Of some 150,000 clones detected, approximately 86% appear once; the ten largest clones hold approximately 5.4%. The ends lost 4 bases at V and 8 bases at J; junction bases unmatched: 7. Germline V gene lookup returns CDR1 SGHRS and CDR2 YFSETQ. The CDR3 runs 13 residues. The clonotype originates from a human donor in a cohort sampled during active COVID-19. The sample was peripheral blood. The chain recombines TRBV5-1 with TRBJ1-2; 8 nucleotides agree with TRBD1. Here the CDR3 reads CASSPDRVGGYTF. The CDR3 DNA reads TGCGCCAGCAGCCCGGACAGGGTGGGAGGCTACACCTTC. Filled out from reference TRBV5-1 and TRBJ1-2, the complete variable domain reads KAGVTQTPRYLIKTRGQQVTLSCSPISGHRSVSWYQQTPGQGLQFLFEYFSETQRNKGNFPGRFSGRQFSNSRSEMNVSTLELGDSALYLCASSPDRVGGYTFGSGTRLTVV.